Listed below are T cell receptor beta chains from one sample, sequenced in a study of cytomegalovirus exposure and HLA in healthy donors. TCRdb's table, derived via immunoSEQ multiplex PCR, lists solely in-frame clones and lacks some. The sample has some 170,000 clones, 60% to 80% seen once. Sequencing was done on a sample of PBMCs. These TCRs come from a young man in good health and CMV-seropositive. CDR3s leave out the opening cysteine and the closing phenylalanine or tryptophan. Each record gives: V gene, CDR3 protein.

V gene: TRBV28
CDR3 protein: ASGRGLLTNEKLF

V gene: TRBV7-9
CDR3 protein: ASSYGQGMNTEAF

V gene: TRBV15
CDR3 protein: ATSRGTESTDTQY

V gene: TRBV9
CDR3 protein: ASSLSGTTYEQY

V gene: TRBV28
CDR3 protein: ASSPIPSRSYEQY

V gene: TRBV27
CDR3 protein: ASKTGGAGNSPLH

V gene: TRBV27
CDR3 protein: ASSFLGEVPLSGGKGGYT

V gene: TRBV27
CDR3 protein: ASTPRSATNTGELF

V gene: TRBV6-5
CDR3 protein: ASSYSRTASYEQY

V gene: TRBV7-2
CDR3 protein: ASSSSGGNQPQH

V gene: TRBV4-1
CDR3 protein: ASSSLASTDTQY

V gene: TRBV27
CDR3 protein: ASSSTGTPTTDTQY

V gene: TRBV29-1
CDR3 protein: SVAGQGIEAF

V gene: TRBV15
CDR3 protein: ATSRIARVAYEQY

V gene: TRBV11-2
CDR3 protein: ASSFAGLPEAF

V gene: TRBV7-6
CDR3 protein: ASSPGTGNEQF

V gene: TRBV28
CDR3 protein: ASRGRVRLAGGNEQF